These T cell receptor beta chains were read from a single sample in a study of blood T cell repertoires in COVID-19. Clones were sequenced by immunoSEQ multiplex PCR, and TCRdb holds only the in-frame ones, with some missing. Here the sample spans roughly 70,000 clones, more than 85% being singletons. Sequenced input: peripheral blood. The receptors stem from a woman aged 55-70 years with active COVID-19. Each CDR3 is given with its conserved first and last residue. D genes are given only for firm matches. Rows give clone size only sometimes, using once, few, many, or a class for an expanded clone.

len	abundance	v_gene	j_gene	d_gene	CDR3aa	CDR3nt
17	.	TRBV19	TRBJ2-3	TRBD2	CASSTSGLAGGRDTQYF	TGTGCCAGTAGTACCTCGGGACTAGCCGGTGGGAGAGATACGCAGTATTTT
17	.	TRBV7-9	TRBJ1-4	TRBD1	CASSSPSTGTLNEKLFF	TGTGCCAGCAGCTCACCCTCGACAGGGACCCTTAATGAAAAACTGTTTTTT
15	.	TRBV3-1/TRBV3-2	TRBJ1-4	TRBD1	CASSPTGLTNEKLFF	TGTGCCAGCAGCCCGACAGGGTTGACTAATGAAAAACTGTTTTTT
11	.	TRBV20-1	TRBJ1-1	TRBD1	CSASGTGEAFF	TGCAGTGCTTCCGGGACAGGGGAAGCTTTCTTT
15	.	TRBV7-2	TRBJ1-1	.	CASSPQVGVGTEAFF	TGTGCCAGCAGCCCCCAAGTAGGGGTCGGAACTGAAGCTTTCTTT
13	few	TRBV5-1	TRBJ2-7	TRBD1	CASSPGQTYEQYF	TGCGCCAGCAGCCCGGGACAGACCTACGAGCAGTACTTC
12	.	TRBV5-1	TRBJ2-7	.	CASSFGGGTLHF	.
17	.	TRBV12-2	TRBJ1-4	.	CASRYRDRGLPNEKLFF	TGTGCAAGTCGCTATAGGGACAGGGGGCTTCCTAATGAAAAACTGTTTTTT
18	.	TRBV15	TRBJ1-4	.	CATSRDSGAVATNEKLFF	TGTGCCACCAGCAGAGATAGTGGGGCGGTTGCAACTAATGAAAAACTGTTTTTT
15	once	TRBV6-5	TRBJ2-5	TRBD2	CASSQTSGRGETQYF	TGTGCCAGCAGTCAGACTAGCGGGAGGGGAGAGACCCAGTACTTC
13	.	TRBV2	TRBJ2-1	.	CASTDGRGNEQFF	TGTGCCAGCACGGACGGCAGGGGCAATGAGCAGTTCTTC
16	.	TRBV28	TRBJ2-7	.	CASSLSAGDTPREQYF	TGTGCCAGCAGTTTATCAGCGGGCGACACCCCCCGGGAGCAGTACTTC
14	.	TRBV7-9	TRBJ2-7	TRBD1	CASSRDREFHEQYF	TGTGCCAGCAGCCGGGACAGGGAATTCCACGAGCAGTACTTC
18	.	TRBV10-3	TRBJ2-7	TRBD2	CAISRQGLAGDYPYEQYF	TGTGCCATCAGCCGACAGGGACTAGCGGGAGATTATCCCTACGAGCAGTACTTC
16	few	TRBV19	TRBJ1-5	TRBD1	CASSAPRDRGIQPQHF	TGTGCCAGCTCCGCTCCTCGGGACAGGGGGATTCAGCCCCAGCATTTT
16	.	TRBV5-4	TRBJ2-3	.	CASSLVGTGREDTQYF	TGTGCCAGCAGCTTGGTTGGAACGGGTCGGGAAGATACGCAGTATTTT
14	.	TRBV5-1	TRBJ1-2	TRBD1	CASSSGTGGYGYTF	TGCGCCAGCAGCTCCGGGACAGGGGGATATGGCTACACCTTC
12	.	TRBV7-9	TRBJ2-2	.	CAPNGYTGELFF	TGTGCCCCTAACGGGTACACCGGGGAGCTGTTTTTT
14	.	TRBV11-2	TRBJ2-1	TRBD2	CASSSGTSFYEQFF	TGTGCCAGCAGCTCCGGGACTAGCTTCTATGAGCAGTTCTTC
16	.	TRBV28	TRBJ1-1	TRBD1	CASSLRTGTMNTEAFF	TGTGCCAGCAGTTTACGGACAGGGACAATGAACACTGAAGCTTTCTTT
15	.	TRBV10-3	TRBJ2-3	.	CAIKGDSPRPDTQYF	TGTGCCATCAAAGGGGACTCACCGAGGCCAGATACGCAGTATTTT
13	few	TRBV6-5	TRBJ2-7	TRBD2	CASKDSGRYEQYF	TGTGCCAGCAAGGATAGCGGGAGGTACGAGCAGTACTTC
17	.	TRBV6-2/TRBV6-3	TRBJ1-1	TRBD1	CASSYLDRGRLNTEAFF	TGTGCCAGCAGTTACCTAGACAGGGGGAGACTGAACACTGAAGCTTTCTTT
12	.	TRBV5-6	TRBJ1-2	.	CASRRAVRGYTF	TGTGCCAGCAGACGTGCGGTTCGCGGCTACACCTTC
15	.	TRBV6-2/TRBV6-3	TRBJ2-7	.	CASSPYQTSSYEQYF	TGTGCCAGCAGTCCATACCAGACATCCTCCTACGAGCAGTACTTC
16	.	TRBV4-1	TRBJ1-5	TRBD1	CASSRSAGTGYEPQHF	TGCGCCAGCAGCCGATCCGCCGGGACAGGGTATGAGCCCCAGCATTTT
14	.	TRBV4-1	TRBJ2-7	.	CASSQLRGHGEQYF	TGCGCCAGCAGCCAACTAAGGGGACATGGAGAGCAGTACTTC
13	.	TRBV19	TRBJ2-7	.	CASSASLTYEQYF	TGTGCCAGTAGTGCCTCACTTACCTACGAGCAGTACTTC
11	.	TRBV10-3	TRBJ2-7	.	CAISEYSEQYF	TGTGCCATCAGTGAGTATAGCGAGCAGTACTTC
13	.	TRBV28	TRBJ2-3	.	CATKLGGTDTQYF	TGTGCCACCAAGTTGGGAGGCACAGATACGCAGTATTTT
11	.	TRBV11-2	TRBJ2-5	.	CASSLSETQYF	TGTGCCAGCAGCTTAAGCGAGACCCAGTACTTC
18	.	TRBV3-1/TRBV3-2	TRBJ2-1	TRBD2	CASSQRNKGLAAYNEQFF	TGTGCCAGCAGCCAACGCAACAAGGGACTAGCGGCCTACAATGAGCAGTTCTTC
16	.	TRBV11-1	TRBJ2-6	.	CASSNPGGTGANVLTF	TGTGCCAGCAGCAACCCTGGGGGGACTGGGGCCAACGTCCTGACTTTC
13	.	TRBV6-5	TRBJ2-5	TRBD1	CASSRDRDETQYF	TGTGCCAGCAGCCGGGACAGGGATGAGACCCAGTACTTC
13	.	TRBV6-6	TRBJ1-1	.	CATGRDMNTEAFF	TGTGCCACCGGACGGGACATGAACACTGAAGCTTTCTTT
19	.	TRBV10-3	TRBJ2-6	.	CAIMPWEGQDNSGANVLTF	TGTGCCATCATGCCTTGGGAGGGACAGGACAACTCTGGGGCCAACGTCCTGACTTTC
16	.	TRBV5-4	TRBJ2-1	TRBD1	CASSHDRGAKNNEQFF	TGTGCCAGCAGCCATGACAGGGGGGCAAAAAACAATGAGCAGTTCTTC
14	.	TRBV30	TRBJ1-4	TRBD1	CAWSFGQGNEKLFF	TGTGCCTGGAGTTTCGGACAGGGGAATGAAAAACTGTTTTTT
15	.	TRBV6-9	TRBJ2-7	TRBD2	CASSYRGGRTCEQYF	TGTGCCAGCAGTTATCGGGGCGGGAGAACCTGCGAGCAGTACTTC
16	.	TRBV28	TRBJ1-5	TRBD1	CASSSFDRGRNQPQHF	TGTGCCAGCAGTTCATTCGACAGGGGGCGGAATCAGCCCCAGCATTTT
15	few	TRBV5-1	TRBJ2-7	TRBD2	CASSSLAGTTYEQYF	TGCGCCAGCAGCTCACTAGCGGGTACCACCTACGAGCAGTACTTC
14	.	TRBV3-1/TRBV3-2	TRBJ2-7	.	CASSLATGVYEQYF	TGTGCCAGCAGCCTAGCTACGGGGGTCTACGAGCAGTACTTC
14	.	TRBV18	TRBJ2-3	.	CASSPGSTADTQYF	TGTGCCAGCTCACCCGGTTCAACAGCAGATACGCAGTATTTT